The clone carrying this T cell receptor (beta chain) was picked up a small number of times. This entry belongs to a study of OX40 agonist ivuxolimab in advanced cancers. Blood got drawn at baseline, again on cycle 4 day 1, and then on cycle 7 day 1. This CDR3 is built from 13 residues. CDR1 SGHTA and CDR2 FQGNSA come from the germline V gene. Unmatched junction bases numbered 4, after V lost 6 bases and J lost 7 bases. TCRdb's copy holds only in-frame clones and misses some; the assay was immunoSEQ multiplex PCR. This sample has approximately 60,000 clones, with around 77% found just once. The sample in question was CD4+ or CD8+ T cells sorted from blood, obtained in a trial of the OX40 agonist ivuxolimab. The rearrangement links TRBV7-2 to TRBJ1-2; 11 nucleotides match TRBD1. The receptor comes from an adult with an advanced solid tumor such as melanoma, head and neck, liver or kidney cancer. CDR3 DNA: TGTGCCAGCAGGATAGGGACAGGGGGTGGCTACACCTTC. Translated: CASRIGTGGGYTF.